This T cell receptor (beta chain) originates from a study of cytomegalovirus exposure and HLA in healthy donors. Whole-study findings and limits: Published work reported that the classifier diagnosed cytomegalovirus status with high specificity and sensitivity. Excluded were some V segments that proved indistinguishable, including TRBV6-2 and TRBV6-3. Immune exposure information available was restricted to CMV serostatus.

The CDR3 is 18 residues long. Per the germline V gene, CDR1 is SNHLY and CDR2 is FYNNEI. Germline trimming cut 6 bases from V and 2 bases from J; bases unmatched to any gene: 13. This clone was found a few times. The antigen remains unidentified. The PCR employed 60 Vbeta primers together with 13 Jbeta primers. The method was immunoSEQ multiplex PCR; TCRdb's version includes in-frame clones alone and lacks a portion of them. The data hold about 170,000 clones, with roughly 84% observed a single time. V gene TRBV2 combines with J gene TRBJ1-5; 10 positions match TRBD1. This clonotype was obtained from a boy between 2 and 10 years old in good health and CMV-seronegative. Sequencing was done on a sample of PBMCs. The CDR3 loop is CASRPPGQGIGGNQPQHF. The CDR3 DNA sequence: TGTGCCAGCAGGCCTCCGGGACAGGGGATCGGTGGCAATCAGCCCCAGCATTTT.